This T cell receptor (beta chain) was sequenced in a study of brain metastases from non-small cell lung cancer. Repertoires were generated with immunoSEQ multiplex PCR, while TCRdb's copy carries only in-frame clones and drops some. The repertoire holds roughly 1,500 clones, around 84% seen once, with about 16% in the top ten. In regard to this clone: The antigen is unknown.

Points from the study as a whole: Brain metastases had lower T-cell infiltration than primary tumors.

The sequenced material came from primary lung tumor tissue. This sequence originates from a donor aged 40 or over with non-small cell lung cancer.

Written as DNA, the CDR3 is TGTGCCAGCAGTCAAGCCCAGGGGAACCCAGATACGCAGTATTTT. As protein: CASSQAQGNPDTQYF. This sequence joins TRBV28 and TRBJ2-3; D may be TRBD1 (6 bases). The CDR3 sequence is 15 residues long. V gave up 5 bases and J gave up 4 bases, with 16 bases separating them. Looked up from germline, CDR1 is MDHEN and CDR2 is SYDVKM.